This T cell receptor (beta chain) stems from a study of T cell repertoires in ileal Crohn's disease. Study-level results: Mucosal expansions were suggested to be mainly CD8 T cells. Compared with non-smokers, active smokers at surgery showed more clonal expansions.

Adults with ileal or ileocolonic Crohn's disease and an indication for resection were eligible. V lost 5 bases, J lost 8 bases, and 3 bases stayed unmatched. Per germline, CDR1 LNHDA and CDR2 SQIVND (reference sequence). The CDR3 is 14 residues long. Remarks on this clone: No antigen is known for it.

TCRdb's copy holds only in-frame clones and misses some; the assay was immunoSEQ multiplex PCR. This sample yields thousands of clones, of which more than 55% are seen a single time; around 16% belongs to the top ten. The rearrangement links TRBV19 to TRBJ1-6, with TRBD1 matching 10 bases. The receptor's source is an adult with Crohn's disease. Sequencing was done on a sample of ileal tissue. CDR3 sequence (DNA): TGTGCCAGTAGTGCGACAGGGGGCGATTCACCCCTCCACTTT. Translation gives CASSATGGDSPLHF. Full variable domain (missing parts from reference TRBV19 and TRBJ1-6): DGGITQSPKYLFRKEGQNVTLSCEQNLNHDAMYWYRQDPGQGLRLIYYSQIVNDFQKGDIAEGYSVSREKKESFPLTVTSAQKNPTAFYLCASSATGGDSPLHFGNGTRLTVT.